The TCR beta chain described here comes from a study of tissue T cells after allogeneic stem cell transplantation (dated by TCRdb to between 2021 and 2022). Study-level background: When multiple samples of a tissue existed, pathologist review of H&E sections prioritized samples with histologically apparent lymphocytes for sequencing. The study profiled TCR beta repertoires across many tissues from research autopsies of patients with and without GVHD, plus mouse models of GVHD. On the human side, the study was prospective and observational, with no blinding or randomization. Overall study outcomes, separate from this receptor: Within patients, how anatomically similar tissues were was a major factor shaping TCR repertoire composition, regardless of disease or transplant status. Only a few T cell clones appeared in more than one patient, yet motif-based clustering showed tissue-specific repertoire signatures that were shared between patients. A small and clinically heterogeneous patient cohort was studied, and sampling depth was acknowledged as a limitation. The study did not determine which tissue TCRs were alloreactive or antigen-specific, and some clones might have been persisting host cells. In both patients and mice, T cells from blood and spleen covered only a limited part of the TCR repertoire found in tissues. No blood samples were available from the non-GVHD comparator patients.

On this clone: No cognate antigen has been identified for it. Base-call qualities are not available, and no considerably larger clone is one nucleotide away.

Per the publication, the time point label means: human tissue collected at research (rapid) autopsy. For comparison, three non-HCT patients with other cancers were selected retrospectively, each having at least five GI tract samples and no known GI disease at death. Autopsy tissues, which were obtained after a median post-mortem interval of about ten hours, included GI sites from esophagus to rectum, liver, skin and lymphoid organs including spleen. Autopsy specimens were bisected, with one portion flash-frozen in liquid nitrogen and the rest formalin-fixed; GI outer muscle layers were removed. To extract genomic DNA from frozen tissues, either the Mag-Bind Blood & Tissue DNA HDQ 96 Kit on a Chemagic 360 or the DNeasy Blood & Tissue Kit was used. Extracted DNA was further purified with the Genomic DNA Clean & Concentrator-25 kit because of concern about red blood cell contamination. To prepare the library, the immunoSEQ multiplex PCR assay was applied. Adaptive Biotechnologies performed TCRbeta CDR3 sequencing at survey depth and reported CDR3 sequences, V/J genes, productive frequency, and template counts. Amplification of TCR beta CDR3 regions was performed from genomic DNA rather than from RNA. In the paper's pipeline: Jensen-Shannon divergence was used to quantify pairwise repertoire overlap between tissues, with a value of 1 indicating complete divergence and a value of 0 indicating identical repertoires. Tissues were grouped by single-linkage agglomerative hierarchical clustering of pairwise JSD values, and the clustering results were shown as dendrograms. GLIPH2 was run on all patient samples with simulation_depth 1000, kmer_min_depth 3 and cdr3_length_cutoff 8, and groups with more than two unique CDR3s were retained. A standardized tissue-overlap score was generated by extrapolating Jaccard GLIPH-group overlap across patients to a standard repertoire size of 1000 clones. Linear mixed-effect models, with tissue included as a fixed effect and individual included as a random effect, were used to assess associations of diversity with clinical or experimental variables. The source is immuneACCESS, and TCRdb retained only in-frame sequences with V and J called. Part of the clones is not carried over; for the studies checked, unresolved V genes explain less than half of this, and the remainder is unexplained. The DNA gave D and trimming, while V, J and clone size come from that table. For this sample there are 20,000 to 25,000 clones; 70% to 75% appear just once. In total, the top ten clones hold about 8.3% of the sample.

Specimen: tissue from the ileum, collected at autopsy. This receptor was identified in an older female donor with lung cancer.

The DNA sequence reads TGTGCCACCAGCAGCAGCGGTGGAAACACCATATATTTT. This translates into CATSSSGGNTIYF. The chain is assembled from TRBV15 and TRBJ1-3; too little of a D gene remains to name it. As encoded in the germline V gene (reference sequence), CDR1 is LNHNV while CDR2 is YYDKDF. The CDR3 goes from the cysteine to the phenylalanine over 13 residues. Only CDR3 DNA remains: 39 bases, in frame from the first base. The V and J ends are trimmed by 3 bases and 3 bases, leaving 6 bases between them.